This record looks at one T cell receptor (beta chain) sequence and its context. Its antigen is unidentified. Profiling relied on immunoSEQ multiplex PCR, and the TCRdb table lists in-frame clones only, not all of them. The data contain around 17,000 clones, roughly two thirds of them singletons. This sample was included in a study of chemoradiotherapy in HPV16-positive cancers. Overall study findings and caveats: For HPV16-positive patients, expanding HPV-responsive T cells associated with longer recurrence-free survival. Non-HPV-specific T cells did not expand in tumors during treatment, whereas candidate HPV-specific clones and E7-related motifs did.

Repertoires were sampled repeatedly during chemoradiotherapy. V lost 11 bases and J lost 4, with 24 bases in between. Germline V gene sequence: CDR1 SNHLY, CDR2 FYNNEI. There are 15 residues in the CDR3. This receptor was obtained from a human donor with HPV-associated anogenital cancer. The V gene is TRBV2, the J gene TRBJ2-7, with D hard to call. The sequencing here drew on tumor tissue, taken from a patient who underwent chemoradiotherapy. The CDR3 DNA is TGTGCCTTCCTCCGTCCCGGCAGGCCCGTTTACGAGCAGTACTTC. It codes for CAFLRPGRPVYEQYF.